Presented here are 6 T cell receptor beta chains from one specimen sequenced in a study of T cells after yellow fever vaccination. Using its own MiXCR run on the 5' RACE reads, TCRdb lists one record per CDR3 protein. The table has about 340,000 distinct CDR3 sequences, 9.5% to 15% seen once. The sequenced sample was CD4+ T cells sorted from PBMCs, obtained 15 days after the yellow fever booster vaccination. The receptors come from a man younger than 30 who received the YFV17D yellow fever vaccine.

The chain links TRBV5-1 to TRBJ1-1; 9 nucleotides line up with TRBD1. J gave up 4 bases and V 4 bases, and 5 bases lay outside the gene matches. The CDR3 covers 14 residues. CDR1 SGHRS and CDR2 YFSETQ come from the germline V gene. The CDR3 sequence: CASSRDRASTEAFF. The CDR3 DNA reads as TGCGCCAGCAGCCGGGACAGGGCGAGCACTGAAGCTTTCTTT.

V usage is TRBV30 and J usage is TRBJ1-5; 8 nucleotides align to TRBD1. Germline values: CDR1 GTSNPN, CDR2 SVGIG (reference sequence). Germline trimming cut 3 bases from V and 7 bases from J; bases unmatched to any gene: 5. The CDR3 runs to 13 residues. CDR3 DNA sequence: TGTGCCTGGAGCAGGGGGCAGGAACAGCCCCAGCATTTT. Translating gives CAWSRGQEQPQHF.

This clonotype was observed a handful of times. This sequence joins TRBV28 and TRBJ2-1; D may be TRBD1 or TRBD2 (7 bases each). Germline V lookup: CDR1 MDHEN, CDR2 SYDVKM. This CDR3 comprises 17 residues. The ends were cut back, 4 bases at V and 2 bases at J, with 18 bases in the middle. The CDR3 DNA sequence: TGTGCCAGCAGTTCCTTGGGAGGGACAGTAGCCTACAATGAGCAGTTCTTC. Translating it yields CASSSLGGTVAYNEQFF.

The rearrangement joins TRBV6-5 to TRBJ1-2; TRBD1 is a possible D gene (6 bases). The germline V and J ends were trimmed by 6 bases and 4 bases, with 15 bases remaining between them. The CDR3 contains 14 residues. Per the germline V gene, CDR1 is MNHEY and CDR2 is SVGAGI. The CDR3 sequence: CASRRDTGTYGYTF. The CDR3, as DNA: TGTGCCAGCAGACGGGACACCGGGACCTATGGCTACACCTTC.

V gene TRBV18 combines with J gene TRBJ1-6; 7 nucleotides align to TRBD1. Trimming at V came to 5 bases and at J to 10 bases, leaving 11 bases not matched to a gene. This CDR3 spans 15 amino acids. CDR1 KGHSH and CDR2 LQKENI come from the germline V gene. For the CDR3, the DNA is TGTGCCAGCTCAGCGGTACAGGGGCTTAGGTCACCCCTCCACTTT. Protein product: CASSAVQGLRSPLHF.

The chain carries TRBV20-1 and TRBJ1-1; D is unclear. The germline gives CDR1 DFQATT, CDR2 SNEGSKA (reference sequence). The CDR3 extends over 11 amino acids. V was pared by 3 bases and J by 0 bases, with 2 bases between. In nucleotides, the CDR3 is TGCAGTGCTAGTTTGAACACTGAAGCTTTCTTT. Translating it yields CSASLNTEAFF.